The T cell receptor beta chain described here comes from a study of cytomegalovirus exposure and HLA in healthy donors. Points from the study as a whole: Later analysis reportedly placed an Asian-associated ancestry cluster below the roughly 600-donor mean in N-insertions.

The CDR3 consists of 15 residues. The junction had 2 bases not matched to a gene; V was cut back by 1 base and J by 5 bases. Germline-derived CDR1 and CDR2 are SGHTA and FQGNSA. The PCR used 60 Vbeta and 13 Jbeta primers. Produced via immunoSEQ multiplex PCR; TCRdb's table is partial and in-frame only. This table has some 130,000 clones, around 80% appearing once. As for this clone: As yet, its antigen is unknown.

Sequenced sample: PBMCs. The origin of this receptor is a man aged 25-40 years in good health and CMV-seronegative. The V call is TRBV7-2, the J call TRBJ2-1, with 10 bases aligning to TRBD2. CDR3 sequence reads: CASSLVLAGNNEQFF. The CDR3 bases are TGTGCCAGCAGCTTAGTACTAGCGGGGAACAATGAGCAGTTCTTC. Complete variable domain (other parts from reference TRBV7-2 and TRBJ2-1): GAGVSQSPSNKVTEKGKDVELRCDPISGHTALYWYRQSLGQGLEFLIYFQGNSAPDKSGLPSDRFSAERTGGSVSTLTIQRTQQEDSAVYLCASSLVLAGNNEQFFGPGTRLTVL.